Below are 29 T cell receptor beta chains sequenced from a single sample in a study of cytomegalovirus exposure and HLA in healthy donors. PCR was performed using 60 Vbeta and 13 Jbeta primers. The repertoire was sequenced with immunoSEQ multiplex PCR; TCRdb's copy has only in-frame clones and lacks some. With about 38,000 clones in the sample, the ten largest clones hold more than 8%. Sequencing used PBMCs. These receptors were taken from a man aged 40-49 years in good health and CMV-seropositive.

The chain joins TRBV6-1 to TRBJ1-5, with D possibly matching TRBD1 (6 bases). The CDR3 consists of 16 residues. The germline V and J ends were trimmed by 2 bases and 2 bases, with 13 bases remaining between them. CDR1 is MNHNS and CDR2 is SASEGT in the germline V gene. CDR3 coding DNA: TGTGCCAGCAGTGAAAACGGGGGGCTTGGCAATCAGCCCCAGCATTTT. Translated: CASSENGGLGNQPQHF.

J is TRBJ2-7 and V is TRBV11-2; the match to TRBD1 covers 9 bases. The CDR3 has 14 residues. Germline assignment: CDR1 SGHAT and CDR2 FQNNGV. After removal of 5 bases from V and 2 bases from J, the junction contained 4 bases not matched to a gene. The CDR3: CASSTTGGPYEQYF. As DNA, the CDR3 is TGTGCCAGCAGCACGACAGGGGGACCCTACGAGCAGTACTTC.

V and J are TRBV15 and TRBJ2-6; 8 positions match TRBD1. Unmatched junction bases numbered 4, after V lost 10 bases and J lost 2 bases. CDR3 size: 14 residues. Per the germline V gene, CDR1 is LNHNV and CDR2 is YYDKDF (reference sequence). This CDR3 is CAIEDRAGANVLTF. The CDR3 DNA sequence: TGTGCCATTGAGGACAGGGCTGGGGCCAACGTCCTGACTTTC.

V usage is TRBV5-5 and J usage is TRBJ2-2, with 9 bases identical to TRBD1. CDR3 length: 16 amino acids. Trimming cost V 4 bases and J 6 bases; bases outside gene matches: 10. Germline CDR1 reads SGHKS; CDR2 reads YYEKEE (reference sequence). The CDR3 DNA reads TGTGCCAGCAGCCTGGGGGGACAGGGAAAGGCCGGGGAGCTGTTTTTT. It specifies CASSLGGQGKAGELFF.

The chain is built from TRBV5-1 and TRBJ2-1; D is ambiguous. CDR1 is SGHRS, CDR2 YFSETQ, per germline. The CDR3 has 15 amino acids. V was shortened by 0 bases and J by 1 base, with 8 bases between the two germline ends. The CDR3 nucleotides read TGCGCCAGCAGCTTGGCCCCGGGTTCCTACAATGAGCAGTTCTTC. Translated, it gives CASSLAPGSYNEQFF.

This chain uses TRBV18 with TRBJ1-5; D is perhaps TRBD1 (5 bases). CDR3 length: 15 residues. Germline CDR1 reads KGHSH; CDR2 reads LQKENI. Between the trimmed V and J ends, which lost 3 bases and 3 bases, there was a span of 12 bases. This CDR3 reads CASSPSGGINQPQHF. The CDR3 bases are TGTGCCAGCTCACCTTCGGGGGGTATCAATCAGCCCCAGCATTTT.

The rearrangement joins TRBV4-2 to TRBJ2-2, with D possibly TRBD2 on 5 matching bases. Between the trimmed V and J ends, which lost 5 bases and 4 bases, there was a span of 17 bases. CDR3 length: 16 residues. Germline V gives CDR1 LGHNA, CDR2 YNFKEQ. CDR3 coding DNA: TGTGCCAGCAGCACCTGGGCGGGTGCGGGCACCGGGGAGCTGTTTTTT. Protein sequence: CASSTWAGAGTGELFF.

The V call is TRBV10-3, the J call TRBJ1-1; possibly TRBD1 for D (5 bases). CDR1 and CDR2 from the germline V gene are ENHRY and SYGVKD. Trimming shortened V by 4 bases and J by 0 bases, and 12 bases separated the two germline ends. The CDR3 totals 15 residues. CDR3 loop: CAISASTAMNTEAFF. CDR3 DNA sequence: TGTGCCATCAGTGCCTCGACAGCCATGAACACTGAAGCTTTCTTT.

The chain links TRBV11-2 to TRBJ2-3, with D perhaps TRBD2 (5 bases). V lost 0 bases and J 4 bases, leaving 11 bases between the germline ends. The CDR3 consists of 15 residues. The germline V gene has CDR1 SGHAT and CDR2 FQNNGV. The CDR3 is CASSLDLGVADTQYF. CDR3 in DNA: TGTGCCAGCAGCTTAGATCTGGGAGTCGCAGATACGCAGTATTTT. The full variable domain, completed using reference TRBV11-2 and TRBJ2-3, is EAGVAQSPRYKIIEKRQSVAFWCNPISGHATLYWYQQILGQGPKLLIQFQNNGVVDDSQLPKDRFSAERLKGVDSTLKIQPAKLEDSAVYLCASSLDLGVADTQYFGPGTRLTVL.

This rearrangement joins TRBV7-2 to TRBJ1-1; maybe TRBD1 (6 bases). The CDR3 has 14 residues. V was clipped by 3 bases and J by 3 bases, with 11 bases between them. The germline V gene encodes CDR1 SGHTA and CDR2 FQGNSA. CDR3 sequence: CASSFGAGDTEAFF. The CDR3 DNA follows: TGTGCCAGCAGCTTCGGCGCAGGGGACACTGAAGCTTTCTTT.

This chain uses TRBV7-9 with TRBJ1-3, with D possibly being TRBD1 (5 bases). CDR1 is SEHNR, CDR2 FQNEAQ, per germline (reference sequence). V lost 2 bases to trimming and J lost 0 bases, with 11 bases between them. The CDR3 runs 16 residues. The CDR3 region is CASSLQRGYSGNTIYF. The CDR3 DNA sequence: TGTGCCAGCAGCTTACAACGGGGGTACTCTGGAAACACCATATATTTT.

The rearrangement uses TRBV2 and TRBJ2-1, with 14 bases that match TRBD2. The ends lost 7 bases at V and 8 bases at J; junction bases unmatched: 7. This CDR3 has 15 residues. Germline V gene sequence: CDR1 SNHLY, CDR2 FYNNEI. CDR3 protein: CASTRGLAGVDEQFF. In nucleotides, the CDR3 is TGTGCCAGCACCCGGGGACTAGCGGGAGTGGATGAGCAGTTCTTC.

The genes are TRBV2 and TRBJ2-3, with 12 bases aligning to TRBD2. This CDR3 region has 14 residues. CDR1 is SNHLY, CDR2 FYNNEI, per germline. V was pared by 8 bases and J by 10 bases, with 10 bases of the junction left unmatched. The CDR3, as DNA: TGTGCCAGCTCCCTCACCCTAGCGGGAGGGGCGCAGTATTTT. It specifies CASSLTLAGGAQYF.

The V gene is TRBV20-1, the J gene TRBJ2-7; D gene ambiguous. With 6 bases removed from V and 6 bases from J, the gap between germline ends came to 9 bases. Germline V gene sequence: CDR1 DFQATT, CDR2 SNEGSKA (reference sequence). The CDR3 extends over 10 amino acids. In nucleotides, the CDR3 is TGCAGTGCCGCGGATTTCGAGCAGTACTTC. This codes for CSAADFEQYF.

The chain links TRBV19 to TRBJ2-3; TRBD2 agrees at 7 bases. The CDR3 contains 15 residues. Germline CDR1 reads LNHDA; CDR2 reads SQIVND (reference sequence). The junction had 11 bases not matched to a gene; V was cut back by 3 bases and J by 8 bases. The CDR3 region is CASSMGGTELGTQYF. In nucleotides, the CDR3 is TGTGCCAGTAGTATGGGAGGGACTGAGCTCGGTACGCAGTATTTT. The full variable domain, rest sourced from reference TRBV19 and TRBJ2-3, is DGGITQSPKYLFRKEGQNVTLSCEQNLNHDAMYWYRQDPGQGLRLIYYSQIVNDFQKGDIAEGYSVSREKKESFPLTVTSAQKNPTAFYLCASSMGGTELGTQYFGPGTRLTVL.

The V and J genes are TRBV11-2 and TRBJ2-7, with D uncertain. The V end was cut by 6 bases, the J end by 4 bases, with 7 bases between. The CDR3 runs to 11 residues. In germline, CDR1 is SGHAT, CDR2 FQNNGV. The CDR3 here is CASSYSYEQYF. CDR3 bases: TGTGCCAGCAGTTACTCTTACGAGCAGTACTTC.

This chain uses TRBV7-2 with TRBJ2-2; D is unresolved. CDR3 length: 13 residues. The V gene's germline CDR1 is SGHTA and CDR2 FQGNSA. Between the trimmed V and J ends, which lost 1 base and 5 bases, there was a span of 5 bases. CDR3 nucleotides: TGTGCCAGCAGCTTAGGAGGAACCGGGGAGCTGTTTTTT. Protein: CASSLGGTGELFF.

The chain carries TRBV10-3 and TRBJ1-2, with no clear D. Between the trimmed V and J ends, which lost 8 bases and 8 bases, there was a span of 24 bases. The CDR3 loop spans 15 amino acids. Germline CDR1 is ENHRY and CDR2 is SYGVKD. The CDR3 reads CAIGYPNGDAGGYTF. In DNA, the CDR3 is TGTGCCATCGGTTACCCGAATGGGGATGCGGGCGGCTACACCTTC.

The rearrangement uses TRBV9 and TRBJ1-4; TRBD1 might be the D (6 bases). The germline V gene has CDR1 SGDLS and CDR2 YYNGEE. There are 11 residues in the CDR3. Trimming pared 1 base from V and 14 bases from J, leaving 9 bases between. CDR3 sequence (DNA): TGTGCCAGCAGCGTACGAGGGGGTCTGTTTTTT. It translates to CASSVRGGLFF.

The rearrangement links TRBV27 to TRBJ2-7; 8 bases map to TRBD2. Germline values: CDR1 MNHEY, CDR2 SMNVEV (reference sequence). The J segment lost 7 bases and the V segment lost 3 bases, leaving 8 bases of the junction unmatched. The CDR3 runs to 14 residues. The CDR3 region is CASSLAGRALEQYF. DNA for the CDR3: TGTGCCAGCAGTTTGGCCGGGAGGGCCCTTGAGCAGTACTTC.

This chain connects TRBV21-1 to TRBJ2-3; TRBD2 is the table's D call, not checked against the DNA. TRBV21-1 is reported as a pseudogene. The CDR3 consists of 11 residues. In DNA form, the CDR3 reads TGTGCCAGCCCGCTCGGAGATACGCAGTATTTT. This codes for CASPLGDTQYF.

The rearrangement links TRBV15 to TRBJ1-1, with 8 positions matching TRBD1. The CDR3 sequence is 17 residues long. CDR1 and CDR2 from the germline V gene are LNHNV and YYDKDF (reference sequence). Germline trimming cut 3 bases from V and 0 bases from J; bases unmatched to any gene: 9. CDR3 loop: CATSSPGQEAVNTEAFF. The CDR3 DNA sequence: TGTGCCACCAGCAGCCCGGGACAGGAGGCCGTGAACACTGAAGCTTTCTTT.

The rearrangement joins TRBV19 to TRBJ1-4; D may be TRBD1 (6 bases). Germline V lookup: CDR1 LNHDA, CDR2 SQIVND (reference sequence). This CDR3 has 15 amino acids. With 7 bases removed from V and 4 bases from J, the gap between germline ends came to 16 bases. CDR3: CASISGAGVNEKLFF. The CDR3 nucleotides are TGTGCCAGTATCTCAGGGGCAGGAGTTAATGAAAAACTGTTTTTT.

The chain uses TRBV19 and TRBJ2-5, with 11 bases identical to TRBD1. This CDR3 is 15 amino acids long. Germline CDR1 LNHDA, CDR2 SQIVND (reference sequence). The V segment lost 5 bases and the J segment 3 bases; nucleotides outside the gene matches: 5. CDR3 region: CASSRTGGNEETQYF. CDR3 nucleotide sequence: TGTGCCAGTAGTCGGACAGGGGGCAACGAAGAGACCCAGTACTTC.

The chain recombines TRBV27 with TRBJ2-5; 7 bases are a match to TRBD2. J gave up 6 bases and V 8 bases, and 3 bases lay outside the gene matches. The CDR3 runs to 11 residues. The germline gives CDR1 MNHEY, CDR2 SMNVEV (reference sequence). CDR3 bases: TGTGCCAGCGGGAGGGTACAGACCCAGTACTTC. It translates to CASGRVQTQYF.

This chain uses TRBV11-3 with TRBJ2-3; 14 bases line up with TRBD2. This CDR3 region has 16 residues. The trim removed 5 bases at V and 5 bases at J, leaving 6 bases unmatched. CDR1 SGHNT and CDR2 YENEEA come from the germline V gene. CDR3 region: CASSPGLAGAGDTQYF. In DNA form, the CDR3 reads TGTGCCAGCAGCCCGGGACTAGCGGGAGCCGGAGATACGCAGTATTTT.

This sequence joins TRBV28 and TRBJ1-5; 9 nucleotides match TRBD1. CDR3 length: 16 residues. V lost 6 bases, J lost 7 bases, and 13 bases stayed unmatched. In germline, CDR1 is MDHEN, CDR2 SYDVKM. CDR3 amino acids: CASRTTGTGRLQPQHF. The CDR3 coding sequence is TGTGCCAGCAGAACTACCGGGACAGGGAGGCTCCAGCCCCAGCATTTT.

The rearrangement uses TRBV18 and TRBJ2-7; 10 nucleotides line up with TRBD1. This CDR3 contains 14 residues. Germline V lookup: CDR1 KGHSH, CDR2 LQKENI. Trimming cost V 3 bases and J 7 bases; bases outside gene matches: 6. In DNA form, the CDR3 reads TGTGCCAGCTCACCGCCTCCGGGACAGGGGGAGCAGTACTTC. Translated: CASSPPPGQGEQYF. Looking up the rest from reference TRBV18 and TRBJ2-7 gives the full variable domain: NAGVMQNPRHLVRRRGQEARLRCSPMKGHSHVYWYRQLPEEGLKFMVYLQKENIIDESGMPKERFSAEFPKEGPSILRIQQVVRGDSAAYFCASSPPPGQGEQYFGPGTRLTVT.

The rearrangement links TRBV7-2 to TRBJ1-1; D is unresolved. Germline V gives CDR1 SGHTA, CDR2 FQGNSA. The CDR3 spans 16 residues. V was pared by 4 bases and J by 0 bases, with 15 bases between. In nucleotides, the CDR3 is TGTGCCAGCAGCTCAGCGGGCTGGGCAATGAACACTGAAGCTTTCTTT. Its translation: CASSSAGWAMNTEAFF. Full variable domain (rest looked up from reference TRBV7-2 and TRBJ1-1): GAGVSQSPSNKVTEKGKDVELRCDPISGHTALYWYRQSLGQGLEFLIYFQGNSAPDKSGLPSDRFSAERTGGSVSTLTIQRTQQEDSAVYLCASSSAGWAMNTEAFFGQGTRLTVV.